This section outlines one T cell receptor (beta chain) sequence together with its context. V gave up 0 bases and J gave up 7 bases, with 9 bases separating them. Germline V CDR1 and CDR2: MGHRA, YSYEKL. CDR3 length: 13 amino acids. The sample originates from a study of blood T cell repertoires in COVID-19. Study-level background: COVID-19 samples from acute and convalescent phases originated in the United States, Italy and Spain. The analysed material was cDNA or gDNA that came from T cells, B-cell-depleted T cells, or PBMCs.

Profiling relied on immunoSEQ multiplex PCR, and the TCRdb table lists in-frame clones only, not all of them. The table records 60,000 to 80,000 clones, 88% of them present only once. The chain joins TRBV4-1 to TRBJ1-1; no definite D call. Material: peripheral blood. The receptor's source is a human donor in a cohort sampled during active COVID-19. The CDR3 loop is CASSQDRGDEAFF. For the CDR3, the DNA is TGCGCCAGCAGCCAAGATCGCGGGGATGAAGCTTTCTTT.